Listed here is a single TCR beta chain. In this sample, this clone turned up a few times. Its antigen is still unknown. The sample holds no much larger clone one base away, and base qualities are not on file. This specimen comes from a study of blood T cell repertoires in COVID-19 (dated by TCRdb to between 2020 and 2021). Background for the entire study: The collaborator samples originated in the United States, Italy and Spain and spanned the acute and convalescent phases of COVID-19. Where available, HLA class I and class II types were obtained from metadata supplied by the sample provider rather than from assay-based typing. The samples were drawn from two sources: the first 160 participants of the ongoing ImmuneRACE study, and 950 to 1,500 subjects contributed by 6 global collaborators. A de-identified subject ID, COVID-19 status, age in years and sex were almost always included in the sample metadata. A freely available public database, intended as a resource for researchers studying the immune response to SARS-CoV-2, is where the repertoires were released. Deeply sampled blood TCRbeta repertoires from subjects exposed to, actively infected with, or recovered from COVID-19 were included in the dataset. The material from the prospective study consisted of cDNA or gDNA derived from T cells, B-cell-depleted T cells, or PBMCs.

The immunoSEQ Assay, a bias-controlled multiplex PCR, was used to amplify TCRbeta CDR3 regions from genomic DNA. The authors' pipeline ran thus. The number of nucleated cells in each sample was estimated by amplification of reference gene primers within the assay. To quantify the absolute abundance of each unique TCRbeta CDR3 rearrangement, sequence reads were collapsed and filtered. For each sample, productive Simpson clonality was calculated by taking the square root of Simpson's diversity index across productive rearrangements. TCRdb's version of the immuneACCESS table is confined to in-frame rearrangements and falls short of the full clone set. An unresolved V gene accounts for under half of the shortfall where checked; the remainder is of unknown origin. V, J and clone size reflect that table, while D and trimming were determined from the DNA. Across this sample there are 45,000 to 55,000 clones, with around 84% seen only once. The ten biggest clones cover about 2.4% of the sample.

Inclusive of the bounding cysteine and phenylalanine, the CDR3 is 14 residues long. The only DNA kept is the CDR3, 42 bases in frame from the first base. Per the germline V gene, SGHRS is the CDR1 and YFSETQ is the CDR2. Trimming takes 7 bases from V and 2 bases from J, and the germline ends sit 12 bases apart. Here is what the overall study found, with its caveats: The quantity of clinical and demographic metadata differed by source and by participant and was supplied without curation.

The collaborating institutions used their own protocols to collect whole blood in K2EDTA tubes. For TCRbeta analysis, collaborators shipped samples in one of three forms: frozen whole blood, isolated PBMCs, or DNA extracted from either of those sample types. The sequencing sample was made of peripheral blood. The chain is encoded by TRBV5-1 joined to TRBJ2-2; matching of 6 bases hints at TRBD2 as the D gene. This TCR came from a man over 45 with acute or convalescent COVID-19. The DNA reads TGCGCCAGCGGACTATCAGTCAACACCGGGGAGCTGTTTTTT. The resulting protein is CASGLSVNTGELFF.